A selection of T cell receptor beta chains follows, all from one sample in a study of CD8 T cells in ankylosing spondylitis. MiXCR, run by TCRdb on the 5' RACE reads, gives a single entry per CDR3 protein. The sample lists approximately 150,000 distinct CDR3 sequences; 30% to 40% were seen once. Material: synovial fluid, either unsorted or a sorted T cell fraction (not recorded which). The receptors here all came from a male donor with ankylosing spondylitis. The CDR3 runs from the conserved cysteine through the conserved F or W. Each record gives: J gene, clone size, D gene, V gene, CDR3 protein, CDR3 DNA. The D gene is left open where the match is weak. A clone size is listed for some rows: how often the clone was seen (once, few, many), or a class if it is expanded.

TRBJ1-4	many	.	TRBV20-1	CSAIQGLAEKLFF	TGCAGTGCCATTCAGGGTCTAGCAGAAAAACTGTTTTTT
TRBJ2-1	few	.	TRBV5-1	CASSNQGAYNEQFF	TGCGCCAGCAGCAACCAGGGAGCCTACAATGAGCAGTTCTTC
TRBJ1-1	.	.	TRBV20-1	CSARDRRAQGTEAFF	TGCAGTGCTAGAGATAGGAGGGCCCAAGGAACTGAAGCTTTCTTT
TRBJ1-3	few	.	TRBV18	CASSPPEWGGQNTIYF	TGTGCCAGCTCACCACCGGAATGGGGAGGACAAAACACCATATATTTT
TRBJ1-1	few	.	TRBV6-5	CASSYSAWYDTEAFF	TGTGCCAGCAGTTACTCGGCCTGGTACGACACTGAAGCTTTCTTT
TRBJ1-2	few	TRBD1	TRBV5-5	CASSGTGEFGYTF	TGTGCCAGCAGCGGGACAGGGGAATTTGGCTACACCTTC
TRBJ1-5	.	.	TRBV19	CASRAGLSNQPQHF	TGTGCCAGCCGTGCTGGTCTGAGCAATCAGCCCCAGCATTTT
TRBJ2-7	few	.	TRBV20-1	CSAINNYEQYF	TGCAGTGCTATCAATAACTACGAGCAGTACTTC
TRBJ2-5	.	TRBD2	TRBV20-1	CSAPDRAGNPETQYF	TGCAGTGCCCCGGATCGAGCGGGGAACCCAGAGACCCAGTACTTC
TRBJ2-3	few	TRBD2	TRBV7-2	CASSPKTSGVRTDTQYF	TGTGCCAGCAGCCCCAAGACTAGCGGGGTTAGGACAGATACGCAGTATTTT
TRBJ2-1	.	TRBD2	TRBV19	CATNGGDLRYNEQFF	TGTGCCACAAACGGGGGGGACCTGCGCTACAATGAGCAGTTCTTC
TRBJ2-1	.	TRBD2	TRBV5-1	CASSPQRGAHNEQFF	TGCGCCAGCAGCCCCCAGCGGGGGGCCCACAATGAGCAGTTCTTC
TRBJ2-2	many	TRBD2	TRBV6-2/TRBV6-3	CASNPSGGLANTGELFF	TGTGCCAGCAACCCCTCGGGGGGACTAGCGAACACCGGGGAGCTGTTTTTT
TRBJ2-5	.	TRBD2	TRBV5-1	CASSLGTSGKETQYF	TGCGCCAGCAGCCTGGGGACTAGCGGAAAAGAGACCCAGTACTTC
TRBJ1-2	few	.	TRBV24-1	CATSDLLTGMNGYTF	TGTGCCACCAGTGATTTGCTGACAGGTATGAATGGCTACACCTTC
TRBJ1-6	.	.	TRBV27	CASSFTYTFGSPLHF	TGTGCCAGCAGTTTCACGTACACTTTCGGTTCACCCCTCCACTTT
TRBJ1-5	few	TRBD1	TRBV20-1	CSAREGTGGYSNQPQHF	TGCAGTGCTAGAGAGGGGACAGGGGGGTATAGCAATCAGCCCCAGCATTTT
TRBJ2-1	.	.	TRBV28	CASSFFGQLRDNEQFF	.
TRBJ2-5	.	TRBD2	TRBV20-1	CSFLSGFQETQYF	TGCAGCTTTCTTAGCGGGTTCCAAGAGACCCAGTACTTC
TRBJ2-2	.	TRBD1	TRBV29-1	CSVLLRDRGVGGELFF	TGCAGCGTCCTTCTCCGGGACAGGGGCGTCGGCGGGGAGCTGTTTTTT
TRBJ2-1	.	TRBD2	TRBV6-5	CASSYERGREQFF	TGTGCCAGCAGTTACGAGCGGGGTCGTGAGCAGTTCTTC
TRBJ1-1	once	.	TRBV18	CASSYDRKNTEAFF	TGTGCCAGCTCCTATGACAGGAAGAACACTGAAGCTTTCTTT
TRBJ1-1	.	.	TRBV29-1	CSAGTTDYGAFF	TGCAGCGCCGGGACAACCGATTACGGAGCTTTCTTT
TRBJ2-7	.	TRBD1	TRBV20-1	CSAPTDRGPEQYF	TGCAGTGCTCCGACCGACAGGGGGCCCGAGCAGTACTTC
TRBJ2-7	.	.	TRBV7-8	CASSLASSDRHSYEQYF	TGTGCCAGCAGCTTAGCATCCTCGGACAGACATTCCTACGAGCAGTACTTC
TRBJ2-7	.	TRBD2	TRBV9	CASKGLAGFYRQTSSYEQYF	TGTGCCAGTAAGGGACTAGCGGGATTTTACAGACAAACGAGCTCCTACGAGCAGTACTTC
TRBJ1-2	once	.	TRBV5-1	CASSSGAGYGYTF	TGCGCCAGCAGCTCAGGGGCAGGCTATGGCTACACCTTC
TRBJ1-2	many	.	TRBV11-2	CASSSPGGFGYTF	TGTGCCAGCAGCTCGCCGGGAGGTTTTGGCTACACCTTC
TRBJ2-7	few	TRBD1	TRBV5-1	CASSLASGGIGEQYF	TGCGCCAGCAGCTTGGCTTCAGGGGGCATAGGCGAGCAGTACTTC
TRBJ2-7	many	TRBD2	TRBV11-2	CASTPSAGASYEQYF	TGTGCCAGCACCCCGAGTGCGGGAGCCAGCTACGAGCAGTACTTC
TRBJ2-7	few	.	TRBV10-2	CASSESSGQRRRYEQYF	TGCGCCAGCAGTGAGTCGTCCGGACAACGACGGCGCTACGAGCAGTACTTC
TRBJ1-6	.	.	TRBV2	CASSLTDGSYNSPLHF	TGTGCCAGCAGCCTTACGGACGGCTCCTATAATTCACCCCTCCACTTT
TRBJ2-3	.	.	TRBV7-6	CASSLDGQKQYF	TGTGCCAGCAGCTTAGACGGACAGAAGCAGTATTTT
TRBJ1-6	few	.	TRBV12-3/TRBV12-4	CASSLETNSPLHF	TGTGCCAGCAGTTTGGAAACGAACTCACCCCTCCACTTT
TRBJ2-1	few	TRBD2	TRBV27	CASTPGLHGNEQFF	TGTGCCAGTACTCCGGGACTACACGGTAATGAGCAGTTCTTC
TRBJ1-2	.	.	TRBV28	CASSFIGYTF	TGTGCCAGCAGTTTTATAGGCTACACCTTC
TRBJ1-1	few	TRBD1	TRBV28	CASSPTWTGNTEAFF	TGTGCCAGCAGTCCTACGTGGACAGGCAACACTGAAGCTTTCTTT
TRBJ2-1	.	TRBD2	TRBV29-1	CSVVSRPGGRADNEQFF	TGCAGCGTTGTTAGCCGCCCGGGCGGGAGGGCCGACAATGAGCAGTTCTTC
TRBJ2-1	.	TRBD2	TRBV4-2	CASSPTSGRAVEQFF	TGTGCCAGCAGCCCGACTAGCGGGAGGGCCGTTGAGCAGTTCTTC
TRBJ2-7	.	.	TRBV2	CASSEQGYYEQYF	TGTGCCAGCAGTGAACAGGGATACTACGAGCAGTACTTC
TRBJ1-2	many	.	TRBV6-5	CASSYSSIRGGYTF	TGTGCCAGCAGTTACTCTTCCATTCGAGGTGGCTACACCTTC
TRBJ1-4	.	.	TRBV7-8	CASSLEGGGYEKLFF	TGTGCCAGCAGCTTAGAGGGAGGAGGGTACGAAAAACTGTTTTTT
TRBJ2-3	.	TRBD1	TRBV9	CASSPPGTGNTDTQYF	TGTGCCAGCAGCCCGCCCGGGACAGGGAACACAGATACGCAGTATTTT
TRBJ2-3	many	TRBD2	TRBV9	CASSPTGGGGTDTQYF	TGTGCCAGCAGCCCAACGGGGGGGGGTGGGACAGATACGCAGTATTTT
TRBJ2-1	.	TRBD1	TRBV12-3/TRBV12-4	CASSARDRGKDEQFF	TGTGCCAGCAGTGCCAGGGACAGGGGAAAGGATGAGCAGTTCTTC
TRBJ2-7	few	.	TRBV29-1	CSVTGDGAGVSYEQYF	TGCAGCGTGACAGGGGACGGAGCGGGAGTTTCCTACGAGCAGTACTTC
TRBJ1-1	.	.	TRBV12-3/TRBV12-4	CASSLGLGGRGDTEAFF	TGTGCCAGCAGTCTCGGGCTGGGGGGGCGCGGGGACACTGAAGCTTTCTTT
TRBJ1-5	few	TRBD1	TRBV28	CASSGTGESQPQHF	TGTGCCAGCAGCGGGACAGGGGAGAGTCAGCCCCAGCATTTT
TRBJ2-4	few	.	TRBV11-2	CASSLTKNIQYF	TGTGCCAGCAGCTTAACCAAAAACATTCAGTACTTC
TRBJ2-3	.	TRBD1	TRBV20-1	CSARSHGDRVADTQYF	TGCAGTGCTAGAAGCCACGGGGACAGGGTTGCAGATACGCAGTATTTT
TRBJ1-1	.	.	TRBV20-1	CSPKPRGANTEAFF	TGCAGTCCTAAACCGCGGGGCGCCAACACTGAAGCTTTCTTT
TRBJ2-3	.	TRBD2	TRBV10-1	CASSETSGWDTQYF	TGCGCCAGCAGTGAGACTAGCGGATGGGATACGCAGTATTTT
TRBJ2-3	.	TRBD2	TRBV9	CASSVEAGGVYTDTQYF	TGTGCCAGCAGCGTAGAAGCGGGGGGGGTATACACAGATACGCAGTATTTT
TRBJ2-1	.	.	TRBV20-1	CSARVPTGYNEQFF	TGCAGTGCTAGAGTCCCCACGGGTTACAATGAGCAGTTCTTC
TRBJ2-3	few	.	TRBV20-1	CSASRGGRTDTQYF	TGCAGTGCTAGCAGGGGGGGCCGCACAGATACGCAGTATTTT
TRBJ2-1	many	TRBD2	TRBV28	CASSSTGLANYNEQFF	TGTGCCAGCAGTTCTACGGGACTAGCGAACTACAATGAGCAGTTCTTC
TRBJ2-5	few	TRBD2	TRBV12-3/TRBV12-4	CASSSLAGGPWETQYF	TGTGCCAGCAGTTCCCTAGCGGGAGGGCCTTGGGAGACCCAGTACTTC
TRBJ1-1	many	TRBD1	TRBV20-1	CSARVHGTGEAFF	TGCAGTGCTAGAGTTCACGGGACAGGGGAAGCTTTCTTT
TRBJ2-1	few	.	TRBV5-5	CASSPEGSSYNEQFF	TGTGCCAGCAGCCCGGAGGGGAGCTCCTACAATGAGCAGTTCTTC
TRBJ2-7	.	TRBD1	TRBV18	CASSPSPDRSYEQYF	TGTGCCAGCTCACCGTCCCCGGACAGGTCCTACGAGCAGTACTTC